The 21 T cell receptor beta chains reported below all come from one sample, sequenced in a study of blood T cell repertoires in COVID-19. Some clones are missing from TCRdb's copy, which holds only in-frame ones; the method was immunoSEQ multiplex PCR. Counted here are fewer than 150,000 clones, over 80% occurring once; the ten biggest clones make up 15% to 20%. Material: PBMCs or T cells enriched from blood (not recorded which). Receptors originate from a man under 40 who had recovered from COVID-19.

This clone was seen a few times. The chain employs TRBV19 and TRBJ1-5; D gene ambiguous. The V end lost 1 base, the J end lost 0 bases, and 7 bases lay between the germline ends. This CDR3 contains 15 residues. CDR1 is LNHDA and CDR2 is SQIVND in the germline V gene (reference sequence). The CDR3 DNA reads TGTGCCAGTAGTATAGTGTCCCTTAGCAATCAGCCCCAGCATTTT. It codes for CASSIVSLSNQPQHF.

The rearrangement joins TRBV11-2 to TRBJ2-2; possibly TRBD2 for D (5 bases). Germline V gene lookup returns CDR1 SGHAT and CDR2 FQNNGV. V shed 5 bases and J shed 4 bases, with 11 bases lying between them. The length of the CDR3 is 14 residues. The CDR3 sequence: CASSIRGSTGELFF. The CDR3 bases are TGTGCCAGCAGCATACGAGGGAGCACCGGGGAGCTGTTTTTT.

The chain combines TRBV30 with TRBJ2-1, with 8 bases fitting TRBD2. V shed 0 bases, J shed 5 bases, and the junction held 6 bases outside the gene matches. Germline CDR1 is GTSNPN and CDR2 is SVGIG (reference sequence). This CDR3 has 15 amino acids. As DNA, the CDR3 is TGTGCCTGGAGTGTTCCGGGACTAGGTAACAATGAGCAGTTCTTC. Translated, it gives CAWSVPGLGNNEQFF.

This chain connects TRBV4-1 to TRBJ2-7; 8 bases line up with TRBD1. J lost 2 bases, V lost 1 base, and 4 bases had no gene match. The CDR3 is 15 amino acids. CDR1 is MGHRA and CDR2 is YSYEKL in the germline V gene. The CDR3 bases are TGCGCCAGCAGCCAAGGGGGACAGGCCACCTACGAGCAGTACTTC. Its protein product is CASSQGGQATYEQYF.

This rearrangement joins TRBV5-6 to TRBJ2-7, with TRBD1 matching over 7 bases. This CDR3 spans 14 amino acids. From germline, CDR1 is SGHDT and CDR2 YYEEEE. V was clipped by 2 bases and J by 2 bases; unmatched bases: 4. In DNA, the CDR3 is TGTGCCAGCAGCTTTTTGACAGGGACCTACGAGCAGTACGTC. It yields the protein CASSFLTGTYEQYV.

This clone was counted only a few times. The gene calls are TRBV27 and TRBJ1-1; perhaps TRBD1 as D (5 bases). CDR3 length: 12 residues. Germline assignment: CDR1 MNHEY and CDR2 SMNVEV (reference sequence). The ends were cut back, 3 bases at V and 6 bases at J, with 8 bases in the middle. This CDR3 reads CASSFGGAEAFF. In DNA form, the CDR3 reads TGTGCCAGCAGTTTTGGGGGGGCTGAAGCTTTCTTT.

The chain links TRBV28 to TRBJ1-1; a weak D match, TRBD1 (6 bases). The germline gives CDR1 MDHEN, CDR2 SYDVKM. The V and J ends lost 5 bases and 5 bases respectively, with 15 bases between them. The CDR3 has 14 amino acids. The CDR3 DNA follows: TGTGCCAGCAGTCAACCAGACAGGAGGACTGAAGCTTTCTTT. This codes for CASSQPDRRTEAFF.

This clone was recorded only once. The genes are TRBV5-1 and TRBJ2-3; 8 bases fit TRBD2. The length of the CDR3 is 16 residues. V shed 0 bases, J shed 2 bases, and the junction held 5 bases outside the gene matches. The germline V gene has CDR1 SGHRS and CDR2 YFSETQ. The CDR3 sequence: CASSLAGGVVTDTQYF. CDR3 nucleotide sequence: TGCGCCAGCAGCTTGGCCGGGGGGGTGGTCACAGATACGCAGTATTTT.

This rearrangement joins TRBV3-1 (or the pseudogene TRBV3-2) to TRBJ2-7; D gene ambiguous. Germline V gene lookup returns CDR1 LGHDT and CDR2 YNNKEL (reference sequence). The CDR3 consists of 13 residues. Trimming took off 3 bases at V and 7 bases at J, with 13 bases between the two ends. CDR3 sequence (DNA): TGTGCCAGCAGCCACGCGGTCTCGGGTGAGCAGTACTTC. It codes for CASSHAVSGEQYF.

The chain couples TRBV28 to TRBJ1-3, with a possible D match to TRBD1 (5 bases). The germline gives CDR1 MDHEN, CDR2 SYDVKM. This CDR3 has 14 amino acids. V dropped 6 bases and J dropped 3 bases, with 12 bases sitting between them. Written as DNA, the CDR3 is TGTGCCAGCAGGACGGGGGGAGGTGGAAACACCATATATTTT. Translation: CASRTGGGGNTIYF.

The chain couples TRBV18 to TRBJ2-2, with D tentatively TRBD1 (6 bases). V lost 0 bases, J lost 7 bases, and 12 bases lay in between. Germline assignment: CDR1 KGHSH and CDR2 LQKENI. CDR3 length: 15 amino acids. The CDR3, as DNA: TGTGCCAGCTCACCACCCGTTGGGGGCTTCGGGGAGCTGTTTTTT. Protein product: CASSPPVGGFGELFF.

This clone was seen repeatedly, ten times or more. The chain uses TRBV2 and TRBJ2-5, with D tentatively TRBD1 (7 bases). V was clipped by 8 bases and J by 4 bases, with 17 bases between them. The CDR3 loop spans 14 amino acids. The V gene's germline CDR1 is SNHLY and CDR2 FYNNEI. The CDR3 coding sequence is TGTGCCAGCGGAGGGGGCGCCCACCTAGAGACCCAGTACTTC. Encoded protein: CASGGGAHLETQYF.

This chain connects TRBV5-5 to TRBJ1-6; no definite D call. V was shortened by 1 base and J by 9 bases, with 11 bases between the two germline ends. The CDR3 is 14 residues long. Germline lookup yields CDR1 SGHKS and CDR2 YYEKEE (reference sequence). CDR3 sequence: CASSLYGKGSPLHF. The DNA for the CDR3 is TGTGCCAGCAGCTTGTACGGGAAGGGTTCACCCCTCCACTTT.

The chain carries TRBV19 and TRBJ2-2; 8 nucleotides agree with TRBD1. Germline-derived CDR1 and CDR2 are LNHDA and SQIVND (reference sequence). The ends lost 7 bases at V and 8 bases at J; junction bases unmatched: 15. The CDR3 spans 16 residues. Here the CDR3 DNA reads TGTGCCAGTATGCGTAGGGACAGGAACCCCGGGGGGGAGCTGTTTTTT. Its protein is CASMRRDRNPGGELFF.

Concerning this clone: The sample contains more than one DNA sequence encoding this CDR3. This chain joins TRBV2 and TRBJ1-6; TRBD1 aligns across 8 bases. Germline V gene lookup returns CDR1 SNHLY and CDR2 FYNNEI. Germline trimming cut 2 bases from V and 7 bases from J; bases unmatched to any gene: 4. This CDR3 contains 15 residues. CDR3 loop: CASSESGQGNSPLHF. CDR3 in DNA: TGTGCCAGCAGTGAATCCGGACAGGGAAATTCACCCCTCCACTTT.

The genes are TRBV4-1 and TRBJ2-4; 9 bases fit TRBD1. This CDR3 is 16 amino acids long. The V segment lost 1 base and the J segment 3 bases; nucleotides outside the gene matches: 4. From germline, CDR1 is MGHRA and CDR2 YSYEKL. The CDR3 region is CASSQGGQGVKNIQYF. The CDR3 nucleotides read TGCGCCAGCAGCCAAGGGGGACAGGGAGTCAAAAACATTCAGTACTTC.

V and J are TRBV4-1 and TRBJ2-7; D perhaps matches TRBD2 (6 bases). Germline V gene lookup returns CDR1 MGHRA and CDR2 YSYEKL. This CDR3 spans 14 amino acids. V gave up 1 base and J gave up 2 bases, with 9 bases separating them. CDR3 in amino acids: CASSQGWGAYEQYF. In DNA form, the CDR3 reads TGCGCCAGCAGCCAAGGGTGGGGGGCCTACGAGCAGTACTTC.

The rearrangement uses TRBV27 and TRBJ2-7; the match to TRBD1 covers 11 bases. The CDR3 totals 15 residues. Trimming removed 6 bases from V and 4 bases from J; junction bases left unmatched: 8. Germline assignment: CDR1 MNHEY and CDR2 SMNVEV (reference sequence). In DNA form, the CDR3 reads TGTGCCAGCAGCCCGGACAGGGGGCTAAAGTACGAGCAGTACGTC. Protein: CASSPDRGLKYEQYV.

This clone was seen just once. CDR3: CASRSRGTGFSGANVLTF. For the CDR3, the DNA is TGTGCCAGTAGATCCCGGGGGACAGGTTTCTCTGGGGCCAACGTCCTGACTTTC. The J gene is TRBJ2-6, the V gene TRBV19; 8 bases line up with TRBD1. Germline-derived CDR1 and CDR2 are LNHDA and SQIVND (reference sequence). V shed 6 bases, J shed 0 bases, and the junction held 10 bases outside the gene matches. This CDR3 is built from 18 residues.

The rearrangement joins TRBV9 to TRBJ1-2; D unclear. The CDR3 contains 12 residues. In germline, CDR1 is SGDLS, CDR2 YYNGEE. Trimming cost V 5 bases and J 3 bases, with 8 bases left between them. The DNA for the CDR3 is TGTGCCAGCAGTGCCGGGTACTATGGCTACACCTTC. This codes for CASSAGYYGYTF.

The V and J genes are TRBV30 and TRBJ2-1; 7 bases fit TRBD2. This CDR3 region has 13 residues. Germline CDR1 is GTSNPN and CDR2 is SVGIG (reference sequence). V was pared by 8 bases and J by 0 bases, with 4 bases of the junction left unmatched. CDR3 in amino acids: CAGDYFSYNEQFF. The DNA of the CDR3 is TGTGCCGGGGACTACTTCTCCTACAATGAGCAGTTCTTC.